Listed here is a single TCR beta chain. Which antigen it targets is not known. Per-base quality was not reported, and no clone a single base away is much larger than it. The sample is drawn from a study of technical replicates of blood from a handful of donors (dated by TCRdb to 2016 to 2017). Germline trimming: 4 bases from V, 5 bases from J; junction bases outside gene matches: 9. In the germline V gene, CDR1 corresponds to MDHEN and CDR2 to SYDVKM. The CDR3 spans 15 residues, from the cysteine through the phenylalanine. The DNA shown is the 45-base CDR3, in frame from base 1. Library method: the immunoSEQ multiplex PCR assay. TCRdb took over this immuneACCESS table, retaining in-frame rearrangements with V and J assigned. Such tables are incomplete; in checked studies, under half of the missing clones stem from an unresolved V gene, and the remainder is unexplained. This sample lists under 15,000 clones; almost 80% were detected once. About 14% of the sample belongs to the ten largest clones.

The TCR was taken from a human donor in good health. This sequence uses TRBV28 and TRBJ2-7; TRBD1 aligns with 9 central bases. Material for sequencing was PBMCs. Read as DNA, the sequence is TGTGCCAGCAGTTCTGCCGGGACAGGGTACCACGAGCAGTACTTC. Translated, it gives CASSSAGTGYHEQYF. Where the CDR3 stops, the reference TRBV28 and TRBJ2-7 genes take over; the full variable domain is DVKVTQSSRYLVKRTGEKVFLECVQDMDHENMFWYRQDPGLGLRLIYFSYDVKMKEKGDIPEGYSVSREKKERFSLILESASTNQTSMYLCASSSAGTGYHEQYFGPGTRLTVT.